The 4 T cell receptor beta chains given below trace back to one sample, sequenced in a study of breast tumors, draining lymph nodes, adjacent tissues. TCRdb fed the multiplex PCR reads into MiXCR, producing one record per CDR3 protein. The table lists approximately 20,000 distinct CDR3 sequences, 50% of them singletons. The sample comprised breast tumor tissue. These TCRs come from a female donor with breast cancer. Some clones in this sample may be carry-over from other donors' samples.

This clonotype showed up many times. The chain employs TRBV9 and TRBJ2-2; 8 nucleotides line up with TRBD2. The V segment lost 0 bases and the J segment 5 bases; nucleotides outside the gene matches: 6. The CDR3 has 16 amino acids. Germline loops: CDR1 SGDLS, CDR2 YYNGEE. CDR3 DNA sequence: TGTGCCAGCAGCGTAGCGGGAGGGCCGGTGACCGGGGAGCTGTTTTTT. Amino acids: CASSVAGGPVTGELFF.

The J gene is TRBJ2-3, the V gene TRBV6-4; 9 bases line up with TRBD2. V was clipped by 4 bases and J by 5 bases; unmatched bases: 7. This CDR3 has 15 residues. Germline V CDR1 and CDR2: MRHNA, SNTAGT. In DNA, the CDR3 is TGTGCCAGCAGTGGGGTAGCGGGAGCAAGAGATACGCAGTATTTT. It yields the protein CASSGVAGARDTQYF.

The table lists this clonotype with many counts. The chain links TRBV5-6 to TRBJ2-7; 8 nucleotides agree with TRBD1. Germline CDR1 and CDR2: SGHDT and YYEEEE. With 3 bases clipped from V and 7 bases from J, the junction kept 3 bases outside the gene matches. The CDR3 is made up of 12 amino acids. This CDR3 is CASSSTGVEQYF. Written as DNA, the CDR3 is TGTGCCAGCAGCTCGACAGGGGTTGAGCAGTACTTC. Full variable domain (remainder filled in from reference TRBV5-6 and TRBJ2-7): DAGVTQSPTHLIKTRGQQVTLRCSPKSGHDTVSWYQQALGQGPQFIFQYYEEEERQRGNFPDRFSGHQFPNYSSELNVNALLLGDSALYLCASSSTGVEQYFGPGTRLTVT.

The V call is TRBV6-5, the J call TRBJ2-7, with 12 positions matching TRBD2. CDR3 length: 17 residues. Germline-derived CDR1 and CDR2 are MNHEY and SVGAGI. V was pared by 0 bases and J by 4 bases, with 7 bases of the junction left unmatched. Here the CDR3 DNA reads TGTGCCAGCAGTTACTCAGAGACTAGCGGGAGCAGGTACGAGCAGTACTTC. Translation: CASSYSETSGSRYEQYF.